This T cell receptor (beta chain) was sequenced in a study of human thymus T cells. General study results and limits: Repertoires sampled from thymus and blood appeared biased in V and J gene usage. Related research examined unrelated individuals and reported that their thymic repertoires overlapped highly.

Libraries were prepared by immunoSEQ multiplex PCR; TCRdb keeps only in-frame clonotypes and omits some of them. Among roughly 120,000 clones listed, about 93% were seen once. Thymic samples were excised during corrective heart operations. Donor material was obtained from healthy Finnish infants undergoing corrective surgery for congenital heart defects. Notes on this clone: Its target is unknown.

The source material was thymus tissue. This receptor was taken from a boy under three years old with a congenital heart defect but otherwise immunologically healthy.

The CDR3 protein is CSVVKGSGYEQYF. For the CDR3, the DNA is TGCAGCGTTGTAAAGGGTTCGGGCTACGAGCAGTACTTC. This chain joins TRBV29-1 and TRBJ2-7, with D hard to call. The CDR3 has 13 amino acids. V was shortened by 4 bases and J by 3 bases, with 13 bases between the two germline ends. The germline V gene has CDR1 SQVTM and CDR2 ANQGSEA.